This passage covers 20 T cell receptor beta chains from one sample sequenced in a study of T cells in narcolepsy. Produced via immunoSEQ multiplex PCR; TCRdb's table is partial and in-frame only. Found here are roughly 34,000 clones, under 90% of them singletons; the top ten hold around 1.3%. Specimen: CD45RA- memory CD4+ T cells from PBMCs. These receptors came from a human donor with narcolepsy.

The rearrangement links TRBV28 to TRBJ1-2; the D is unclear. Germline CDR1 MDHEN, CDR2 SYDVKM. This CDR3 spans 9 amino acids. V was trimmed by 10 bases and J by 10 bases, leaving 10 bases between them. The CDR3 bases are TGTGCCACCCTCCCCCCCTACACCTTC. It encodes CATLPPYTF.

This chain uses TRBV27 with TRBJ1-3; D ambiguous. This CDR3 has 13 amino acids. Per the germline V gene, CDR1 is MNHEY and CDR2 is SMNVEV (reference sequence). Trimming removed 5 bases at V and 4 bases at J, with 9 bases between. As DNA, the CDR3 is TGTGCCAGCAGTCGGACTGTCGGAAACACCATATATTTT. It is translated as CASSRTVGNTIYF.

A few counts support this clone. CDR3 amino acids: CASSDPALGTDTQYF. The CDR3 bases are TGTGCCAGCAGTGACCCAGCTTTGGGCACAGATACGCAGTATTTT. The rearrangement joins TRBV6-4 to TRBJ2-3; D is unresolved. The germline CDR1 and CDR2 sequences are MRHNA and SNTAGT. V shed 2 bases and J shed 1 base, with 10 bases lying between them. CDR3 size: 15 residues.

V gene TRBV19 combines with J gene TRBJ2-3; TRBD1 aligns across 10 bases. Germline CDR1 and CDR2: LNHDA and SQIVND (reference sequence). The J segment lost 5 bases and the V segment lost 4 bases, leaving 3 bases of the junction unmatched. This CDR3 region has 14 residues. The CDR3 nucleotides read TGTGCCAGTAGTAACGACAGGGGGCGAGATACGCAGTATTTT. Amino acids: CASSNDRGRDTQYF.

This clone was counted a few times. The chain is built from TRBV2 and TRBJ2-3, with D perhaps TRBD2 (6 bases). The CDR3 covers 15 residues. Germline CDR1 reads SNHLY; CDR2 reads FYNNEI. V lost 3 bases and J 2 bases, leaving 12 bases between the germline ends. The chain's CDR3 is CASSERGWDTDTQYF. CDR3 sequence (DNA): TGTGCCAGCAGTGAGCGGGGCTGGGACACAGATACGCAGTATTTT.

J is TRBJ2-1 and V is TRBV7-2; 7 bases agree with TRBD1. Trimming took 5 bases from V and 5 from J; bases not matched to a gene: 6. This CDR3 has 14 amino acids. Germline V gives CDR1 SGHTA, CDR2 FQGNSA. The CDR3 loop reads CASSPTGTHNEQFF. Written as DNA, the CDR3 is TGTGCCAGCAGCCCGACAGGGACCCACAATGAGCAGTTCTTC.

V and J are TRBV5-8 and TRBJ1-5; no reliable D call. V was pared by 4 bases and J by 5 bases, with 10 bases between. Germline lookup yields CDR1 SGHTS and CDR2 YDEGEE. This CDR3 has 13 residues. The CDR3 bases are TGTGCCAGCAGCGAAAGGGCCTATCAGCCCCAGCATTTT. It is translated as CASSERAYQPQHF.

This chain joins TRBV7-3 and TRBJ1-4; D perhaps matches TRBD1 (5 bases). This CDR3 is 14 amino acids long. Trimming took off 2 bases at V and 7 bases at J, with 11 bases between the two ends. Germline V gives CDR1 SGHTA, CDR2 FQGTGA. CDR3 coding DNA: TGTGCCAGCAGCTTACTGGGGGAGGGTGAAAAACTGTTTTTT. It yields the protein CASSLLGEGEKLFF.

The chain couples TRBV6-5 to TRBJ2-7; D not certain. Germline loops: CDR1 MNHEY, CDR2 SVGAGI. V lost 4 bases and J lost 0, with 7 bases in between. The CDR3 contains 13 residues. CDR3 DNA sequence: TGTGCCAGCAGTTCCAGGAACTCCTACGAGCAGTACTTC. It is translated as CASSSRNSYEQYF.

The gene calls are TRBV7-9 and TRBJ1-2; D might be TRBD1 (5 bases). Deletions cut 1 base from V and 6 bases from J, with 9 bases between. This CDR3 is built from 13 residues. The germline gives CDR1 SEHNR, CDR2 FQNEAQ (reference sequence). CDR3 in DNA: TGTGCCAGCAGCTTAGATCGGGGCGATGGCTACACCTTC. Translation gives CASSLDRGDGYTF.

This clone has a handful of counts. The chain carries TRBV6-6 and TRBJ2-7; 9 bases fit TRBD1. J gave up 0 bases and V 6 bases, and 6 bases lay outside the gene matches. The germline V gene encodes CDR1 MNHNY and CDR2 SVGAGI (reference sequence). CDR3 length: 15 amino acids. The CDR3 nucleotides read TGTGCCAGCAGGACGGGGACAGGGAGCTCCTACGAGCAGTACTTC. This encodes CASRTGTGSSYEQYF.

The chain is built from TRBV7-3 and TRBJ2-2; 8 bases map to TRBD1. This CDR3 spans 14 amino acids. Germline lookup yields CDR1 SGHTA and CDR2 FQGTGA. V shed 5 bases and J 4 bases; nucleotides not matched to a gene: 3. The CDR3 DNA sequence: TGTGCCAGCAGCCGGACAGGGTCCACCGGGGAGCTGTTTTTT. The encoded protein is CASSRTGSTGELFF.

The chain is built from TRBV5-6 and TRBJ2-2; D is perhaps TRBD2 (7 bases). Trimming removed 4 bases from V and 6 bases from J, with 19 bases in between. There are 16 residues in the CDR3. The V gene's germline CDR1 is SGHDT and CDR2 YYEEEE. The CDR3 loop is CASSRAGGLRAGELFF. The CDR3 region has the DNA TGTGCCAGCAGCAGAGCCGGGGGGCTAAGAGCCGGGGAGCTGTTTTTT.

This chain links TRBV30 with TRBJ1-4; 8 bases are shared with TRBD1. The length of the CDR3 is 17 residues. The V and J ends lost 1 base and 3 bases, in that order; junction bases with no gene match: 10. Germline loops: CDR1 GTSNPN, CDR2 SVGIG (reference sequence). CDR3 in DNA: TGTGCCTGGAGTGACCCCGGACAGGGAGCTTCTAATGAAAAACTGTTTTTT. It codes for CAWSDPGQGASNEKLFF.

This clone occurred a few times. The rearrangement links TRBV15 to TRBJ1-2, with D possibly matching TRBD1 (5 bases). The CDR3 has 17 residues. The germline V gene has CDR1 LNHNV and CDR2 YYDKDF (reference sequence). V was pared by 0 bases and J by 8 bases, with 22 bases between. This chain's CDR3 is CATSRDAGTGLPLGYTF. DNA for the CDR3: TGTGCCACCAGCAGAGATGCGGGCACAGGCCTCCCCTTAGGCTACACCTTC.

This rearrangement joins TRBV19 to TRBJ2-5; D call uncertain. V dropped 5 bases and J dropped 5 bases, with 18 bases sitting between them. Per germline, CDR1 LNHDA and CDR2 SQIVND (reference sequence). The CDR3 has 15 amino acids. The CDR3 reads CASSLTWSYRETQYF. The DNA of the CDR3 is TGTGCCAGTAGTCTCACTTGGTCCTATAGGGAGACCCAGTACTTC.

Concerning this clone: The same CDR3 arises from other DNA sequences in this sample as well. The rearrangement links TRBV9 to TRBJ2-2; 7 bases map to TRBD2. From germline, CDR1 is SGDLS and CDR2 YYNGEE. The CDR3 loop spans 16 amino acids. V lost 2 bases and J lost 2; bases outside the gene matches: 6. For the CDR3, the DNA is TGTGCCAGCAGCGTTGCGGGAGCGCCAAACACCGGGGAGCTGTTTTTT. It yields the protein CASSVAGAPNTGELFF. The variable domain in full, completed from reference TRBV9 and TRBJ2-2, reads DSGVTQTPKHLITATGQRVTLRCSPRSGDLSVYWYQQSLDQGLQFLIQYYNGEERAKGNILERFSAQQFPDLHSELNLSSLELGDSALYFCASSVAGAPNTGELFFGEGSRLTVL.

The CDR3 reads CASSPSAVETQYF. CDR3 DNA: TGTGCCAGCAGCCCCTCAGCGGTAGAGACCCAGTACTTC. V and J are TRBV7-3 and TRBJ2-5; D is possibly TRBD2 (5 bases). The CDR3 loop spans 13 amino acids. V was pared by 5 bases and J by 4 bases, with 11 bases between. CDR1 and CDR2 from the germline V gene are SGHTA and FQGTGA.

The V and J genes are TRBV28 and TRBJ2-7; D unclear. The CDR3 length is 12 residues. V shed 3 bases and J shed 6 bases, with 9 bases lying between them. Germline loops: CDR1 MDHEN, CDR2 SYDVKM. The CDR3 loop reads CASSLNPAEQYF. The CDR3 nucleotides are TGTGCCAGCAGTTTGAACCCCGCCGAGCAGTACTTC. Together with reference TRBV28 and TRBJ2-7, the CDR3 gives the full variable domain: DVKVTQSSRYLVKRTGEKVFLECVQDMDHENMFWYRQDPGLGLRLIYFSYDVKMKEKGDIPEGYSVSREKKERFSLILESASTNQTSMYLCASSLNPAEQYFGPGTRLTVT.

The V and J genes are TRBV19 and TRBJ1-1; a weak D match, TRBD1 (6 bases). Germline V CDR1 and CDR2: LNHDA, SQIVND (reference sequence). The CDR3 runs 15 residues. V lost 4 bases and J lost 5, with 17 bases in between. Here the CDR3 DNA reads TGTGCCAGTAGTAGCGGACAGACCTTATGGACTGAAGCTTTCTTT. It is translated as CASSSGQTLWTEAFF.